This T cell receptor beta chain originates from a study of blood T cells in healthy people across ages. Study-wide points: The CMV status of each donor remained undetermined, and this could have confounded shifts in expanded clonotypes.

Points on this clonotype: The antigen is undetermined.

Sample-barcoded 5' priming and a J-beta primer mix drove a second PCR of roughly 7 to 11 cycles. Every cDNA was tagged by a template-switch adaptor with 12 random nucleotides. There were at least 2.5 million CDR3-containing paired-end reads obtained from each sample. TCRdb used MiXCR to reprocess the 5' RACE reads, holding one entry per CDR3 protein. The data hold some 1.4 million distinct CDR3 sequences, with 42% observed a single time. Those donating, healthy Caucasian individuals from Russia, were aged about 6 to 100. The germline V gene encodes CDR1 MGHRA and CDR2 YSYEKL. V was clipped by 2 bases and J by 0 bases, with 12 bases between them. The CDR3 is made up of 16 amino acids.

The specimen was blood. The clonotype originates from a woman aged 18-35 years in good health. The genes are TRBV4-1 and TRBJ2-3; TRBD2 is a possible D gene (5 bases). CDR3 residues: CASSQRPSGSTDTQYF. DNA for the CDR3: TGCGCCAGCAGCCAAAGACCGAGCGGAAGCACAGATACGCAGTATTTT.